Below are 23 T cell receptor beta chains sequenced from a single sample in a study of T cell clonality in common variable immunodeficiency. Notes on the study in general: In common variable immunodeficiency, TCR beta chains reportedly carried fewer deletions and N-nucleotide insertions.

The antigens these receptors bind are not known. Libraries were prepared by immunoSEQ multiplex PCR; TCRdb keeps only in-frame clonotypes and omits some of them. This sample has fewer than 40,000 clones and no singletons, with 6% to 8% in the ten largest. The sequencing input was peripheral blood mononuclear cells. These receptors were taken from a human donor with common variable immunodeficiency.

The CDR3 protein is CASSLGQLNSPLHF. CDR3 DNA (partial): TGTGCCAGCAGCTTGGGACAGTTAAATTCACCC. The rearrangement links TRBV7-2 to TRBJ1-6, with TRBD1 matching over 7 bases. The read stops 3 residues short of the end of the CDR3; the missing end is completed from the germline J gene. The ends lost 3 bases at V and 7 bases at J; junction bases unmatched: 3. The CDR3 spans 14 residues. The germline gives CDR1 SGHTA, CDR2 FQGNSA. Complete variable domain (other parts from reference TRBV7-2 and TRBJ1-6): GAGVSQSPSNKVTEKGKDVELRCDPISGHTALYWYRQSLGQGLEFLIYFQGNSAPDKSGLPSDRFSAERTGGSVSTLTIQRTQQEDSAVYLCASSLGQLNSPLHFGNGTRLTVT.

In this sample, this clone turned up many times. The DNA read from the CDR3 is TGTGCCAGCAGCTTCTTACAGACCGAGGGGCCC. It is translated as CASSFLQTEGP. The whole CDR3 protein reads CASSFLQTEGPQHF. The chain employs TRBV7-8 and TRBJ1-5; no firm D call. The CDR3 end is not reached by the read, which stops 3 residues before it; the germline J gene fills it in. CDR3 length equals 14 residues. Germline V gene data show CDR1 as SGHVS and CDR2 as FQNEAQ. V was clipped by 3 bases and J by 9 bases, with 15 bases between them.

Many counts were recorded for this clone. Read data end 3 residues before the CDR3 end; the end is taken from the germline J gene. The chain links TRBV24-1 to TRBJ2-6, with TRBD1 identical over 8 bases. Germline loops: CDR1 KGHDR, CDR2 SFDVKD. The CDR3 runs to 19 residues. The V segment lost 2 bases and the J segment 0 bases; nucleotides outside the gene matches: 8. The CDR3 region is CATSDSSRGRSSGANVLTF. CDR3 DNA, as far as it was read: TGTGCCACCAGTGATTCCTCCAGGGGGCGAAGCTCTGGGGCCAACGTC.

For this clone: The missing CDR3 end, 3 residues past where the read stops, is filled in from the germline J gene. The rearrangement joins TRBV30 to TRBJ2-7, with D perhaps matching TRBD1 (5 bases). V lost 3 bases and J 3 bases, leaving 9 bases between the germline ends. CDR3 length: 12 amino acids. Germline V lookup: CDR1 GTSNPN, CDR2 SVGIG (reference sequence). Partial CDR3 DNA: TGTGCCTGGAGGGCTGGACACTACGAG. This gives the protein CAWRAGHYE. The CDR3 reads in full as CAWRAGHYEQYF.

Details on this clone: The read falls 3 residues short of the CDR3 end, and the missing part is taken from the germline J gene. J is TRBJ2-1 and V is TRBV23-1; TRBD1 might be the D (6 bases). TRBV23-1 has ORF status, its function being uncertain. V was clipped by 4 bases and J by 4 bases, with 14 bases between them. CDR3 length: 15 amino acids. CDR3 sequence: CASSPRDKEYNEQFF. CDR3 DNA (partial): TGCGCCAGCAGTCCGAGGGACAAAGAATACAATGAG.

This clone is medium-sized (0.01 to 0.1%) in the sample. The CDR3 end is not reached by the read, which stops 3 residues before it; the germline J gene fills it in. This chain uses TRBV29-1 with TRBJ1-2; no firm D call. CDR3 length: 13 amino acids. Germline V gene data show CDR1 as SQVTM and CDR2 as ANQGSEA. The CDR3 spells CSVEWATHRGYTF. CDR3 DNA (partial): TGCAGCGTTGAGTGGGCGACACATCGGGGC.

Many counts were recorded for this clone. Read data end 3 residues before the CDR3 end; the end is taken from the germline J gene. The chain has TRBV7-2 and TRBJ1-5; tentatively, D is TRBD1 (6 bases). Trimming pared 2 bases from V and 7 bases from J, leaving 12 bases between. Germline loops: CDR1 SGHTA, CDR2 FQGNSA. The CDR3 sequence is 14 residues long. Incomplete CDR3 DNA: TGTGCCAGCAGCTTAAATCCAGGGGAACAGCCC. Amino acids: CASSLNPGEQP. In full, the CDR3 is CASSLNPGEQPQHF.

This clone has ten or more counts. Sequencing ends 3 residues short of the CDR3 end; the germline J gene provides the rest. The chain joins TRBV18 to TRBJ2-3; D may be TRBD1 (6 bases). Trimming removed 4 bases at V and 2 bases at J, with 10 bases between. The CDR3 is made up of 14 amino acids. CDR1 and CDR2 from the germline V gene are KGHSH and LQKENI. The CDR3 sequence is CASSRRQDTDTQYF. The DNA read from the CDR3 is TGTGCCAGCTCACGCCGACAGGACACAGATACG. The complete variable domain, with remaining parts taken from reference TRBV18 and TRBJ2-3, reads NAGVMQNPRHLVRRRGQEARLRCSPMKGHSHVYWYRQLPEEGLKFMVYLQKENIIDESGMPKERFSAEFPKEGPSILRIQQVVRGDSAAYFCASSRRQDTDTQYFGPGTRLTVL.

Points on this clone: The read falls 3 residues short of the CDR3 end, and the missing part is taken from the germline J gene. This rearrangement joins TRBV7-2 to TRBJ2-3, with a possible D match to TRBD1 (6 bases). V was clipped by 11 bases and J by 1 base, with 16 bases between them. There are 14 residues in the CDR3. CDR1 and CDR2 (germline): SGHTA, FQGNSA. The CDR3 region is CACLGASGTDTQYF. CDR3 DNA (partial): TGTGCCTGCCTGGGGGCGAGCGGCACAGATACG.

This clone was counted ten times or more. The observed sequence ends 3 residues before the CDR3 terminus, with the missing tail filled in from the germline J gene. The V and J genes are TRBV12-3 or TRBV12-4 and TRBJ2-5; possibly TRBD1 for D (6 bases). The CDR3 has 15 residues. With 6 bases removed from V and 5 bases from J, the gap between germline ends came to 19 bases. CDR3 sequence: CASRPYTGTGETQYF. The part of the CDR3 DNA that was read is TGTGCCAGCAGACCCTACACAGGGACCGGGGAGACC.

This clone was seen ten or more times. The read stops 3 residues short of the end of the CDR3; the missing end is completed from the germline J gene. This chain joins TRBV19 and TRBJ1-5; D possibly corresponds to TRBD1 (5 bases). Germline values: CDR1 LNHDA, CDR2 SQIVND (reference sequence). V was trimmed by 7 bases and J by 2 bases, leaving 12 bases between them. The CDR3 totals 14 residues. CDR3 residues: CASNGGGGNQPQHF. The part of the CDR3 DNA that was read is TGTGCCAGTAACGGGGGTGGTGGCAATCAGCCC.

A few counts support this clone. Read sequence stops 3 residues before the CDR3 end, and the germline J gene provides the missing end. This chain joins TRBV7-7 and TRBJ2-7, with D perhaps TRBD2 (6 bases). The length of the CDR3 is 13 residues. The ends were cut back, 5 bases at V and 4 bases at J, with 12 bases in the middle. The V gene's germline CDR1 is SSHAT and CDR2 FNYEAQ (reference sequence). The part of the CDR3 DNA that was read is TGTGCCAGCAGCCGAAGCGGGCCGTACGAG. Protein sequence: CASSRSGPYE. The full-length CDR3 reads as CASSRSGPYEQYF.

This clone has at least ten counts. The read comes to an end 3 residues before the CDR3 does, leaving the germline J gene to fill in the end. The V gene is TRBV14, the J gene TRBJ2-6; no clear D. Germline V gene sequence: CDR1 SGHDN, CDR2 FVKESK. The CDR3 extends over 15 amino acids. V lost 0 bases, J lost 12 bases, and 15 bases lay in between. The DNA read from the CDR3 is TGTGCCAGCAGCCAAGATGGTGCCCTCCCCGGCGTC. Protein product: CASSQDGALPGV. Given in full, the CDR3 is CASSQDGALPGVLTF. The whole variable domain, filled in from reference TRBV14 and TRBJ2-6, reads EAGVTQFPSHSVIEKGQTVTLRCDPISGHDNLYWYRRVMGKEIKFLLHFVKESKQDESGMPNNRFLAERTGGTYSTLKVQPAELEDSGVYFCASSQDGALPGVLTFGAGSRLTVL.

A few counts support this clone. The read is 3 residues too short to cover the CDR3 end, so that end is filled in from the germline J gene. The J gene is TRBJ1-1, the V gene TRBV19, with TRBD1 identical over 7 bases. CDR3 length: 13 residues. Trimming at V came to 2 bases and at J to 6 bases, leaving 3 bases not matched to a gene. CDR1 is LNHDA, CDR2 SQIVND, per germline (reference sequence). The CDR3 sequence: CASSIWQGAEAFF. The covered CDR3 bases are TGTGCCAGTAGTATATGGCAGGGGGCTGAA.

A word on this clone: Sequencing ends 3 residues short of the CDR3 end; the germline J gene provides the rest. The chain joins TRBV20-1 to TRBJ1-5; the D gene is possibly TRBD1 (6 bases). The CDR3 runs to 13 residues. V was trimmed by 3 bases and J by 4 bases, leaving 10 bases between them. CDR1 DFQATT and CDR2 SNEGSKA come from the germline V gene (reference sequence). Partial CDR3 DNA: TGCAGTGCTAGGGACAGCCCTAATCAGCCC. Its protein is CSARDSPNQP. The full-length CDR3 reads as CSARDSPNQPQHF.

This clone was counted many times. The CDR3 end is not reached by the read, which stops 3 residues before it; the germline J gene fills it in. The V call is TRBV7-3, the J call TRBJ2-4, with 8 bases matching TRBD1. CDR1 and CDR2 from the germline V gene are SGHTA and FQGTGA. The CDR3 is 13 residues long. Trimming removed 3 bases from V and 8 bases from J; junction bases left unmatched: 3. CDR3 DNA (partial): TGTGCCAGCAGCTTCGGACAGGGAGACATT. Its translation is CASSFGQGDI. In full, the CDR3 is CASSFGQGDIQYF.

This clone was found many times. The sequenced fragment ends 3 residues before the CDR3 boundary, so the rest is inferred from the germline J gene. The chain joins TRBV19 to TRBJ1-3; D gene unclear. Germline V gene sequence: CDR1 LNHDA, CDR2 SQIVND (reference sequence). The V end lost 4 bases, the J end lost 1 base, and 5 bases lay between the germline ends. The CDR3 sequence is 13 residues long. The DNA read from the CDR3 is TGTGCCAGTAGTAGTAATTCTGGAAACACC. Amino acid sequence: CASSSNSGNT. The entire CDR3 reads CASSSNSGNTIYF.

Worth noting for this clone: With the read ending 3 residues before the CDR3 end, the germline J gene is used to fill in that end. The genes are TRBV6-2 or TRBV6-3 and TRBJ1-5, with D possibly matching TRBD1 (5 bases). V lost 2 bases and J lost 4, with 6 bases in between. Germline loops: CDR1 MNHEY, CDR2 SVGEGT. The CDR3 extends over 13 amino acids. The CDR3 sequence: CASSYGGNQPQHF. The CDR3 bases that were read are TGTGCCAGCAGTTACGGGGGGAATCAGCCC.

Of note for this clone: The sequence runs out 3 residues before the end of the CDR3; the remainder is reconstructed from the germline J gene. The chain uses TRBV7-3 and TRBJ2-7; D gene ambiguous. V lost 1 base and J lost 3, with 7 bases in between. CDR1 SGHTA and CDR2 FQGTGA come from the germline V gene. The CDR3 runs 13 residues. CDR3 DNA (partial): TGTGCCAGCAGCTTAAACCGCGGCTACGAG. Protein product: CASSLNRGYE. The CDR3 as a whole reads CASSLNRGYEQYF. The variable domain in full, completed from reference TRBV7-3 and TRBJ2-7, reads GAGVSQTPSNKVTEKGKYVELRCDPISGHTALYWYRQSLGQGPEFLIYFQGTGAADDSGLPNDRFFAVRPEGSVSTLKIQRTERGDSAVYLCASSLNRGYEQYFGPGTRLTVT.

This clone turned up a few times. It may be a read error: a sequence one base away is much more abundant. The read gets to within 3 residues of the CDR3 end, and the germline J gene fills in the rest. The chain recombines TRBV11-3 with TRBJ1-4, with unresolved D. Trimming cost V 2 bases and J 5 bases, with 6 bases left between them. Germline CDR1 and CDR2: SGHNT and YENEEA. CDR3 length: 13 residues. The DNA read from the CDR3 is TGTGCCAGCAGCTTATTACAAAATGAAAAA. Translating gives CASSLLQNEK. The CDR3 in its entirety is CASSLLQNEKLFF.

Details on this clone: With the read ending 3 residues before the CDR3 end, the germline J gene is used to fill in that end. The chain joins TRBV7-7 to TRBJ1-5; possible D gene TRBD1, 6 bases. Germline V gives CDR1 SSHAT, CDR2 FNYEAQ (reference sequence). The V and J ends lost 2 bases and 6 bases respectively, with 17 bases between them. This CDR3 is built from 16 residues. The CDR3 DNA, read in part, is TGTGCCAGCAGCTTATCATCACAGGGTTCGACTCAGCCC. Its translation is CASSLSSQGSTQP. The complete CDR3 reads CASSLSSQGSTQPQHF.

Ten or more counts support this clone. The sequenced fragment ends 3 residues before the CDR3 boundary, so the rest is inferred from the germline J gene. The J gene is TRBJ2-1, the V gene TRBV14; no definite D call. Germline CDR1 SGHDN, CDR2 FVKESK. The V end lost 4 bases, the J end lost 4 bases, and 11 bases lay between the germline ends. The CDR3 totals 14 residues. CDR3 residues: CASSLTSPYNEQFF. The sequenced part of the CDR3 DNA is TGTGCCAGCAGCCTCACCAGTCCATACAATGAG.

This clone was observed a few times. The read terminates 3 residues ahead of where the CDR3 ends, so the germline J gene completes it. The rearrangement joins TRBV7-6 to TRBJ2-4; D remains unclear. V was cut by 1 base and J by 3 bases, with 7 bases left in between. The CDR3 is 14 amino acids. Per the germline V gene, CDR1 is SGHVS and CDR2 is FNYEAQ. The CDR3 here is CASSLGGSKNIQYF. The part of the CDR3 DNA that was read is TGTGCCAGCAGCTTAGGCGGTAGCAAAAACATT.